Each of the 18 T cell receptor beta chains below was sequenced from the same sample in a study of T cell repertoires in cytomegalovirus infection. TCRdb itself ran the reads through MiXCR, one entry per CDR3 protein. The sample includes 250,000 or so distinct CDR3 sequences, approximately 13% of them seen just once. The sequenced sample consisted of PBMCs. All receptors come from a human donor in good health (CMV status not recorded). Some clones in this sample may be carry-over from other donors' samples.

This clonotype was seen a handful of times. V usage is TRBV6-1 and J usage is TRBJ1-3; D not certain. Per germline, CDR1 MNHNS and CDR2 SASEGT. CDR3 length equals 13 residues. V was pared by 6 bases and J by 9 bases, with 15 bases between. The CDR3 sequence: CASRRAPRGTIYF. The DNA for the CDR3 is TGTGCCAGCAGGAGAGCTCCGCGAGGCACCATATATTTT.

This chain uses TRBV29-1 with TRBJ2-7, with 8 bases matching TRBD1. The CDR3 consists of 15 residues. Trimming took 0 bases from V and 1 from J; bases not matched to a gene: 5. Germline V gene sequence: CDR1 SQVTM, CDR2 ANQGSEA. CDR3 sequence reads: CSVEDLTGGSYEQYF. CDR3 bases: TGCAGCGTTGAAGATCTAACAGGGGGTTCCTACGAGCAGTACTTC.

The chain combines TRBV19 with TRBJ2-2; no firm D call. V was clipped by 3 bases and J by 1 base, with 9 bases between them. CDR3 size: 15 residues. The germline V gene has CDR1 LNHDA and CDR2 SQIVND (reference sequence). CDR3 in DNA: TGTGCCAGTAGTATTTCTCTAGAGAACACCGGGGAGCTGTTTTTT. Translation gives CASSISLENTGELFF.

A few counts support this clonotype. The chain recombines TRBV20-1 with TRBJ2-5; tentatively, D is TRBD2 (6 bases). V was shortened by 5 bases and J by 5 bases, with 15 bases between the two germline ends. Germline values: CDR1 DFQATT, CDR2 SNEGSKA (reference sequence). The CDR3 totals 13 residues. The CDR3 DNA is TGCAGTGCTCTCAACCTGGGGAGGGAGACCCAGTACTTC. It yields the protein CSALNLGRETQYF.

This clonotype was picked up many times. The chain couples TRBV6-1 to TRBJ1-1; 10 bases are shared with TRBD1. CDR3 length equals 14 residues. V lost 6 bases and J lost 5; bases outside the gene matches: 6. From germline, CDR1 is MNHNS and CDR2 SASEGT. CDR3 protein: CASRKTGGWTEAFF. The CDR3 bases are TGTGCCAGCAGAAAGACAGGGGGCTGGACTGAAGCTTTCTTT.

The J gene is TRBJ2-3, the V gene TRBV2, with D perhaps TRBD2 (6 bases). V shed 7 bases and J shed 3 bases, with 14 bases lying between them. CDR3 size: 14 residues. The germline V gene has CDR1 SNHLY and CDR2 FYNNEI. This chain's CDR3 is CASKAVRGTDTQYF. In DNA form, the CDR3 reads TGTGCCAGCAAGGCTGTACGGGGGACAGATACGCAGTATTTT.

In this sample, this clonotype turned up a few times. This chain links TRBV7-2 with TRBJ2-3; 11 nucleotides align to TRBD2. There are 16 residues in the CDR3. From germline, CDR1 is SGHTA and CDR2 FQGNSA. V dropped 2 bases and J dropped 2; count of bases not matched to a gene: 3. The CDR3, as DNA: TGTGCCAGCAGCTTACAGACTAGCGGGACCACAGATACGCAGTATTTT. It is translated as CASSLQTSGTTDTQYF.

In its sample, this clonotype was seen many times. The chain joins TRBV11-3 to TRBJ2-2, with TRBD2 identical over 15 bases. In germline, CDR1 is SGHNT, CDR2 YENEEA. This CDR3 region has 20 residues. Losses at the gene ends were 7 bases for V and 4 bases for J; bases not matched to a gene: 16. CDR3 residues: CASTPGNGLAGGRGTGELFF. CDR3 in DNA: TGTGCCAGCACCCCAGGCAATGGACTAGCGGGAGGGCGGGGCACCGGGGAGCTGTTTTTT.

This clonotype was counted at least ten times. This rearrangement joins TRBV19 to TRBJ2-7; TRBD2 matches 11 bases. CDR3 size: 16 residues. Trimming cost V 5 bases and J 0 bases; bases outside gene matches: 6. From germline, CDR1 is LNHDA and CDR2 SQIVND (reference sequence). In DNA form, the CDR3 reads TGTGCCAGTAGTTTGGGGACTAGCGGAAACTCCTACGAGCAGTACTTC. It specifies CASSLGTSGNSYEQYF. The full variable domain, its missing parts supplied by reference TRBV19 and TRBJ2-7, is DGGITQSPKYLFRKEGQNVTLSCEQNLNHDAMYWYRQDPGQGLRLIYYSQIVNDFQKGDIAEGYSVSREKKESFPLTVTSAQKNPTAFYLCASSLGTSGNSYEQYFGPGTRLTVT.

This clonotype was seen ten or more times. The chain's CDR3 is CASSLAGTSGNTIYF. CDR3 DNA: TGTGCCAGCAGCTTAGCCGGGACCTCTGGAAACACCATATATTTT. The V gene is TRBV7-2, the J gene TRBJ1-3; maybe TRBD1 (5 bases). Looked up from germline, CDR1 is SGHTA and CDR2 is FQGNSA. The CDR3 length is 15 residues. V gave up 0 bases and J gave up 0 bases, with 6 bases separating them. Full variable domain (missing parts from reference TRBV7-2 and TRBJ1-3): GAGVSQSPSNKVTEKGKDVELRCDPISGHTALYWYRQSLGQGLEFLIYFQGNSAPDKSGLPSDRFSAERTGGSVSTLTIQRTQQEDSAVYLCASSLAGTSGNTIYFGEGSWLTVV.

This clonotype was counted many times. The CDR3 nucleotides are TGTGCCAGCAGTTCCAAGCCAAGCCGACTAACTTATTCCTACGAGCAGTACTTC. Its translation: CASSSKPSRLTYSYEQYF. The chain uses TRBV6-2 or TRBV6-3 and TRBJ2-7; a possible D gene is TRBD2 (5 bases). Germline V gives CDR1 MNHEY, CDR2 SVGEGT. This CDR3 contains 18 residues. The V and J ends lost 4 bases and 1 base respectively, with 23 bases between them.

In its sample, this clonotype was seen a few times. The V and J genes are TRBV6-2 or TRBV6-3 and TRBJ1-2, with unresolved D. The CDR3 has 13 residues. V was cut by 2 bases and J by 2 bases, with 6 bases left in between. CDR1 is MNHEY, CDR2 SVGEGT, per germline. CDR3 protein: CASSYGQNYGYTF. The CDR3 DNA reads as TGTGCCAGCAGTTACGGGCAGAACTATGGCTACACCTTC.

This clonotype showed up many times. CDR3 residues: CASSLDQGWDTQYF. The CDR3 nucleotides read TGTGCCAGCAGCCTTGACCAGGGCTGGGATACGCAGTATTTT. The chain links TRBV7-2 to TRBJ2-3, with D tentatively TRBD1 (5 bases). The germline CDR1 and CDR2 sequences are SGHTA and FQGNSA. The CDR3 totals 14 residues. Trimming took 5 bases from V and 6 from J, leaving 15 bases between them.

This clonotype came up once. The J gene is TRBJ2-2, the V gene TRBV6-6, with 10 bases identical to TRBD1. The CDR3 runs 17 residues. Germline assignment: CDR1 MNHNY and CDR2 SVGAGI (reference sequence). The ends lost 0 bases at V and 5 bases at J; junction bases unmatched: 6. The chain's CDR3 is CASSYSSGQGGTGELFF. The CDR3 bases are TGTGCCAGCAGTTACTCGTCCGGACAGGGGGGGACCGGGGAGCTGTTTTTT.

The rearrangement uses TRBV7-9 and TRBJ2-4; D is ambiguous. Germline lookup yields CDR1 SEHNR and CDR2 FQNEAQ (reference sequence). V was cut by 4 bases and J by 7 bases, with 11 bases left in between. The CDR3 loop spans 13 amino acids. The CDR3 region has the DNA TGTGCCAGCAGCTCACCATCGTTGAACATTCAGTACTTC. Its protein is CASSSPSLNIQYF.

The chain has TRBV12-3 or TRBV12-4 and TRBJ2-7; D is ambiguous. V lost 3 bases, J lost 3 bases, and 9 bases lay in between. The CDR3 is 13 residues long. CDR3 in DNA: TGTGCCAGCAGTTTGGTAGAAATCTACGAGCAGTACTTC. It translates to CASSLVEIYEQYF.

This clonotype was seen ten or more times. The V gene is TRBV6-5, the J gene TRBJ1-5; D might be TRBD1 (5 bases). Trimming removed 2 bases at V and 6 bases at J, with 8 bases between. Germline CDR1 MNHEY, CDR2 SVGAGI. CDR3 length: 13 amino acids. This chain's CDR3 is CASSYGRVQPQHF. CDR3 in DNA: TGTGCCAGCAGTTACGGCAGGGTTCAGCCCCAGCATTTT.

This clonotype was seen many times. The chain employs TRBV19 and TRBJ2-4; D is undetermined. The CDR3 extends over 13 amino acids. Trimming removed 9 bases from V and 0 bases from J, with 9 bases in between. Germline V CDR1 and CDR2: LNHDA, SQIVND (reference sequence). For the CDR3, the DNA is TGTGCCAGCTCGTGGGGAGCCAAAAACATTCAGTACTTC. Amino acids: CASSWGAKNIQYF.